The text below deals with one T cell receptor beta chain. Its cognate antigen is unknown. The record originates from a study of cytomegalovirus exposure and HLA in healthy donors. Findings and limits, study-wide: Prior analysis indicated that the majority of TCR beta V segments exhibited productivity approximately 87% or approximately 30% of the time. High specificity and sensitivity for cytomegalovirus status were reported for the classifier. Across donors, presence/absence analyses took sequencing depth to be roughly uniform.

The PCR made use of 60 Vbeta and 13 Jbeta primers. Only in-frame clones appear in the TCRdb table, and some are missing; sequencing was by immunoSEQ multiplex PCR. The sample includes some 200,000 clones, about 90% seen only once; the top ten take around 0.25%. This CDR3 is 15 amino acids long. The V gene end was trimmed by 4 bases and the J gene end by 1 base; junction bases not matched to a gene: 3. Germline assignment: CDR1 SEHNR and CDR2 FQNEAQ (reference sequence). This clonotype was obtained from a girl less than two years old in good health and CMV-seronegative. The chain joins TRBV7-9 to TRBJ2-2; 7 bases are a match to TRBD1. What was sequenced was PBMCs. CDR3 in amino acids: CASSWGQQNTGELFF. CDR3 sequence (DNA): TGTGCCAGCAGCTGGGGACAGCAGAACACCGGGGAGCTGTTTTTT.